This T cell receptor beta chain is drawn from a study of T cells in Graves' hyperthyroidism and ophthalmopathy. Study-level results: Blood also held most thyroid clonotypes expanded beyond 0.001. For ophthalmopathy, model prediction preceded onset by a median around 7 months.

This clonotype appeared many times. Its antigen is undetermined. CDR1 and CDR2 (germline): SGHVS, FQNEAQ. CDR3 length: 17 amino acids. Unmatched junction bases numbered 14, after V lost 5 bases and J lost 4 bases. Stable hyperthyroidism: no ophthalmopathy progression over 18 months of follow-up. Clinical symptoms, serum thyroxine, TRAb, thyroid ultrasound and orbital computed tomography informed diagnoses. RNA transcripts were the template for amplifying TCR beta CDR3 regions. The HTBI primer set was used in a first-round RT-PCR of the TCR CDR3. TCRdb passed the multiplex PCR reads through MiXCR, listing each CDR3 protein once. Of around 480,000 distinct CDR3 sequences in the sample, around 15% are singletons; the top ten hold around a sixth.

The TCR comes from a young woman with Graves' hyperthyroidism. The V call is TRBV7-8, the J call TRBJ2-7; 10 bases align to TRBD1. The sequenced material came from blood. The CDR3 loop reads CASSETGGRGVPYEQYV. The DNA of the CDR3 is TGTGCCAGCAGCGAGACAGGGGGCAGGGGGGTACCGTACGAGCAGTACGTC.